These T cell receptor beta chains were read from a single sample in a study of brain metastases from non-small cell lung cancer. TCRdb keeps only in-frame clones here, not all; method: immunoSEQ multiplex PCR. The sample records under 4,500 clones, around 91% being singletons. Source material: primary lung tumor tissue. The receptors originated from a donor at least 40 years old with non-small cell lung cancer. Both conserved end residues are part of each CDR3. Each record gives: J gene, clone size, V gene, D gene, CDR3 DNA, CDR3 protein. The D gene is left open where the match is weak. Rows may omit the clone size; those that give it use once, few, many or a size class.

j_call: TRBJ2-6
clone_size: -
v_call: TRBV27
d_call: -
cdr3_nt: TGTGCCAGCAGTTCAGGACAAGGGCCCAACGTCCTGACTTTC
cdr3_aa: CASSSGQGPNVLTF

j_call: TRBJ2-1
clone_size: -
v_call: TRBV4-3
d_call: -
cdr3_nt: TGCGCCAGCAGTCAAGATTTGACACACAATGAGCAGTTCTTC
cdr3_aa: CASSQDLTHNEQFF

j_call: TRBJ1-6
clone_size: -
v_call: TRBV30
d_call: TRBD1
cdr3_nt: TGTGCCTGGAGTGGACGGGACAGGGGCTTTTCACCCCTCCACTTT
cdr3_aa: CAWSGRDRGFSPLHF

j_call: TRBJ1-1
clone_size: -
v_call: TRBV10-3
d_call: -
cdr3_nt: TGTGCCACGAGGGGGGAAGTTGAAGCTTTCTTT
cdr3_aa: CATRGEVEAFF

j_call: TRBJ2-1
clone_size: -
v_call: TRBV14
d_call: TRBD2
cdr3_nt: TGTGCCAGCAGCCAAGATAAGCGACTAGCGGAATCCAGATACAATGAGCAGTTCTTC
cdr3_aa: CASSQDKRLAESRYNEQFF

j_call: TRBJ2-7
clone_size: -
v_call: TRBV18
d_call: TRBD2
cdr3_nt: TGTGCCAGCTCACGGGGGACTAGCGGGGACTACGAGCAGTACTTC
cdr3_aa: CASSRGTSGDYEQYF

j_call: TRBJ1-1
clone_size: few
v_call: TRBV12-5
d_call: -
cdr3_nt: TGTGCTAGTGGTTTTCCGACGGAGAACACTGAAGCTTTCTTT
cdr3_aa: CASGFPTENTEAFF

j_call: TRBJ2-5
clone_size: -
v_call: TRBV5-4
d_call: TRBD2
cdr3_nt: TGTGCCAGCAGCTTGACTAGCGGGGAAGAGACCCAGTACTTC
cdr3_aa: CASSLTSGEETQYF

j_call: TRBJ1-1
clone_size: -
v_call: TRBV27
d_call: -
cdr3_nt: TGTGCCAGCAGTTTTTCAGGGTCCGGAAACACTGAAGCTTTCTTT
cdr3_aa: CASSFSGSGNTEAFF

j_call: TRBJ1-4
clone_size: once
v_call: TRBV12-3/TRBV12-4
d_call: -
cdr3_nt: TGTGCCAGCAGTTTAAACGGTGGCGAAAAACTGTTTTTT
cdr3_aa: CASSLNGGEKLFF

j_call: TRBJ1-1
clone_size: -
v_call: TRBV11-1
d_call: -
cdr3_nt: TGTGCCAGCAGCTCAAGGACGGGGGAAGCTTTCTTT
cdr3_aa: CASSSRTGEAFF

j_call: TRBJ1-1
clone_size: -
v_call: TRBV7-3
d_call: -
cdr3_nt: TGTGCCAGCAGCTTATCTCTGAACACTGAAGCTTTCTTT
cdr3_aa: CASSLSLNTEAFF

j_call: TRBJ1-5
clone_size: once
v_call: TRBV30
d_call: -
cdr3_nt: TGTGCCTGGAGTGATAAGGCAGTCCAATATAGCAATCAGCCCCAGCATTTT
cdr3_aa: CAWSDKAVQYSNQPQHF

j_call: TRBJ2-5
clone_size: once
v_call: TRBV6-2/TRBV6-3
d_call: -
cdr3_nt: TGTGCCAGCAGTTATGGCGAGACCCAGTACTTC
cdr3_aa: CASSYGETQYF

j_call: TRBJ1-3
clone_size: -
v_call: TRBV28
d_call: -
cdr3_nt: TGTGCCAGCGGCCCGGGACACGGAAACACCATATATTTT
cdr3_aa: CASGPGHGNTIYF

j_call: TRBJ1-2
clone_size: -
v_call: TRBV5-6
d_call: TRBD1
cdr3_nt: TGTGCCAGCAGCCAGACAGGGGATCCTAACTATGGCTACACCTTC
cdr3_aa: CASSQTGDPNYGYTF

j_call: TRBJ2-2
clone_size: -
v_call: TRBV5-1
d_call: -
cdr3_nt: TGCGCCAGCAGCTACAACAGGGACACCGGGGAGCTGTTTTTT
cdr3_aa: CASSYNRDTGELFF

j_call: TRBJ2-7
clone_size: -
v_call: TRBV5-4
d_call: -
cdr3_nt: TGTGTCAGCAGCTTCGGTGGCGGGGTGGGCGAGCAGTACTTC
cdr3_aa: CVSSFGGGVGEQYF